The 14 T cell receptor beta chains below come from one sample, sequenced in a study of shared clonotypes between healthy human individuals (dated by TCRdb to 2019 to 2021). CD8 naive samples were CD45RO-negative cells positively selected for CCR7, giving a CD45RA+CCR7+ population that excluded TemRA cells. The receptor library was made with the immunoSEQ multiplex PCR assay. Imported from immuneACCESS, the table was reduced by TCRdb to in-frame sequences with V and J called. These copies leave out some clones; in studies compared against another copy, an unresolved V gene accounts for under half, and the cause of the remainder is not known. In this sample the table shows about 2 million clones, around 96% of which occur a single time. Roughly 1% of the sample lies in the top ten. The sample comprised naive CD8+ T cells sorted from blood. Read against the paper, the sample's cell subset or site label means: CD45RA+CCR7+. These receptors all come from a man younger than 30 in good health.

This chain connects TRBV7-8 to TRBJ2-1, with unresolved D. The length of the CDR3 is 15 residues. Trimming shortened V by 3 bases and J by 5 bases, and 14 bases separated the two germline ends. Germline V CDR1 and CDR2: SGHVS, FQNEAQ. The DNA for the CDR3 is TGTGCCAGCAGCTTGGTCGATGTTCCCCACAATGAGCAGTTCTTC. Encoded protein: CASSLVDVPHNEQFF.

The chain uses TRBV28 and TRBJ2-1; TRBD1 or TRBD2 may be the D gene (5 bases each). Germline lookup yields CDR1 MDHEN and CDR2 SYDVKM. The CDR3 has 14 residues. Trimming took 5 bases from V and 4 from J, leaving 12 bases between them. The CDR3 loop is CASSVGDPYNEQFF. The DNA for the CDR3 is TGTGCCAGCAGTGTGGGGGACCCTTACAATGAGCAGTTCTTC.

This chain uses TRBV7-9 with TRBJ2-7; maybe TRBD1 (5 bases). With 7 bases removed from V and 2 bases from J, the gap between germline ends came to 12 bases. In germline, CDR1 is SEHNR, CDR2 FQNEAQ (reference sequence). CDR3 length: 13 amino acids. The CDR3 region has the DNA TGTGCCAGCATTGGGGCAGGAACCTACGAGCAGTACTTC. Translating gives CASIGAGTYEQYF.

The chain has TRBV27 and TRBJ1-4; no clear D. V was pared by 6 bases and J by 8 bases, with 16 bases between. This CDR3 is built from 14 residues. Looked up from germline, CDR1 is MNHEY and CDR2 is SMNVEV (reference sequence). CDR3 sequence (DNA): TGTGCCAGCAGCCTGGACTGGAACGGGGAAAAACTGTTTTTT. The encoded protein is CASSLDWNGEKLFF.

The chain uses TRBV29-1 and TRBJ2-1; 14 bases map to TRBD2. The germline V gene encodes CDR1 SQVTM and CDR2 ANQGSEA. The trim removed 3 bases at V and 5 bases at J, leaving 6 bases unmatched. This CDR3 spans 16 amino acids. CDR3 nucleotides: TGCAGCGTTGATGGGACTAGCGGGGGAAGTGACAATGAGCAGTTCTTC. Its translation: CSVDGTSGGSDNEQFF.

The DNA of the CDR3 is TGTGCCAGCAGCTTAGCGGTAGCGGGGGGGGTCCACGAGCAGTACTTC. The encoded protein is CASSLAVAGGVHEQYF. This chain connects TRBV7-8 to TRBJ2-7; 11 bases line up with TRBD2. V lost 0 bases, J lost 5 bases, and 6 bases stayed unmatched. The CDR3 totals 16 residues. Germline CDR1 and CDR2: SGHVS and FQNEAQ.

A remark on this clone: Other DNA sequences of this sample code for an identical CDR3. The J gene is TRBJ1-1, the V gene TRBV4-3, with a weak D call TRBD1 (6 bases). Germline loops: CDR1 LGHNA, CDR2 YSLEER. The CDR3 contains 13 residues. The V end lost 6 bases, the J end lost 1 base, and 9 bases lay between the germline ends. The CDR3 region has the DNA TGCGCCAGCAGTCCGACAGGGAACACTGAAGCTTTCTTT. Translating it yields CASSPTGNTEAFF.

The J gene is TRBJ2-1, the V gene TRBV6-1; 8 bases match TRBD2. Germline values: CDR1 MNHNS, CDR2 SASEGT. Trimming took 5 bases from V and 6 from J; bases not matched to a gene: 9. There are 15 residues in the CDR3. CDR3 nucleotides: TGTGCCAGCAGTCCGGGGGGGTATATGGGCAATGAGCAGTTCTTC. Protein product: CASSPGGYMGNEQFF.

The V and J genes are TRBV27 and TRBJ2-1; D is undetermined. Germline V gene sequence: CDR1 MNHEY, CDR2 SMNVEV (reference sequence). CDR3 length equals 12 residues. Trimming removed 2 bases at V and 8 bases at J, with 7 bases between. The DNA of the CDR3 is TGTGCCAGCAGTTTAAACGGCTATGAGCAGTTCTTC. Its protein is CASSLNGYEQFF.

This chain connects TRBV5-8 to TRBJ2-7; D not resolved. The length of the CDR3 is 14 residues. Germline values: CDR1 SGHTS, CDR2 YDEGEE. V was trimmed by 0 bases and J by 5 bases, leaving 12 bases between them. The CDR3 DNA is TGTGCCAGCAGCTTGGGGCCCCCTTCAGACGAGCAGTACTTC. Protein sequence: CASSLGPPSDEQYF.

This clone was observed a single time. The chain combines TRBV7-9 with TRBJ2-7, with 9 nucleotides matching TRBD1. V trimming: 6 bases; J trimming: 4 bases; junction bases outside the gene matches: 7. The germline V gene encodes CDR1 SEHNR and CDR2 FQNEAQ (reference sequence). The CDR3 consists of 14 residues. CDR3 coding DNA: TGTGCCAGCAGACCCCGGGACAGGGATTACGAGCAGTACTTC. Translation gives CASRPRDRDYEQYF.

V is TRBV29-1 and J is TRBJ2-1; TRBD2 aligns across 11 bases. The germline CDR1 and CDR2 sequences are SQVTM and ANQGSEA. V shed 6 bases and J 3 bases; nucleotides not matched to a gene: 4. The CDR3 contains 14 residues. The CDR3 sequence: CSVLLAGDYNEQFF. For the CDR3, the DNA is TGCAGCGTCCTACTAGCGGGAGACTACAATGAGCAGTTCTTC.

This chain connects TRBV5-1 to TRBJ1-2; 7 bases align to TRBD1. The V gene end was trimmed by 4 bases and the J gene end by 0 bases; junction bases not matched to a gene: 3. The CDR3 spans 14 residues. Germline CDR1 is SGHRS and CDR2 is YFSETQ. CDR3 sequence reads: CASSEGTANYGYTF. The DNA of the CDR3 is TGCGCCAGCAGCGAAGGGACAGCTAACTATGGCTACACCTTC.

A note on this clone: Other DNA sequences within the sample encode an identical CDR3. The chain joins TRBV19 to TRBJ2-7; D may be TRBD1 (5 bases). The CDR3 has 11 amino acids. V shed 6 bases and J shed 3 bases, with 6 bases lying between them. Germline lookup yields CDR1 LNHDA and CDR2 SQIVND (reference sequence). The CDR3 DNA sequence: TGTGCCAGTAGGCAGGGCTACGAGCAGTACTTC. It encodes CASRQGYEQYF.